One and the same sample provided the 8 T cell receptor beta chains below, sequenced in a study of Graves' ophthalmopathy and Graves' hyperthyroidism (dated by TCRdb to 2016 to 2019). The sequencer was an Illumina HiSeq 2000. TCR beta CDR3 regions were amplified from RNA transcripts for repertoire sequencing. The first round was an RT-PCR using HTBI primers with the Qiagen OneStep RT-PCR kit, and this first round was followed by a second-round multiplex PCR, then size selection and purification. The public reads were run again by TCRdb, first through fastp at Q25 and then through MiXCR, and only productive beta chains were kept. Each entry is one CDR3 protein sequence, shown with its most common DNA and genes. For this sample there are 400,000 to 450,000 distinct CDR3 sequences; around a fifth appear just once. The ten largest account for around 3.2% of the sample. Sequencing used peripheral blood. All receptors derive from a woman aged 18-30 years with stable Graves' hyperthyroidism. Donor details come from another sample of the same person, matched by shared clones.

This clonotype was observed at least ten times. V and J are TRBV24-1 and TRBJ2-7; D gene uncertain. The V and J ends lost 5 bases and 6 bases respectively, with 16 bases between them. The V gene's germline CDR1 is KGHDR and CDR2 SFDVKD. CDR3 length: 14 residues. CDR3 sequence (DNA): TGTGCCACCAGTGCGGCAGCTGGAGTCGGCGAGCAGTACTTC. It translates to CATSAAAGVGEQYF.

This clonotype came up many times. The CDR3 protein is CASSLSGTGDYEQYF. The DNA for the CDR3 is TGTGCCAGCAGTTTATCCGGGACAGGGGACTACGAGCAGTACTTC. The chain links TRBV27 to TRBJ2-7, with 10 bases identical to TRBD1. V lost 0 bases and J lost 3; bases outside the gene matches: 2. The CDR3 runs to 15 residues. Germline V gene data show CDR1 as MNHEY and CDR2 as SMNVEV (reference sequence).

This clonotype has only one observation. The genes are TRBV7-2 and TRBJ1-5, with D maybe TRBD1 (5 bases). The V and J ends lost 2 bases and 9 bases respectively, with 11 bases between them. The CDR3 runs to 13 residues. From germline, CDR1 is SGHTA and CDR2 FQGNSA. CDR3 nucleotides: TGTGCCAGCAGCTTAAAGGGGTTTAGGCCCCAGCATTTT. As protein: CASSLKGFRPQHF.

CDR3 residues: CSASRGSNSPLHF. CDR3 bases: TGCAGTGCTAGTCGTGGGAGTAATTCACCCCTCCACTTT. The V call is TRBV20-1, the J call TRBJ1-6, with no clear D. Trimming stripped 3 bases from V and 6 bases from J, with 9 bases between. In germline, CDR1 is DFQATT, CDR2 SNEGSKA (reference sequence). The CDR3 spans 13 residues.

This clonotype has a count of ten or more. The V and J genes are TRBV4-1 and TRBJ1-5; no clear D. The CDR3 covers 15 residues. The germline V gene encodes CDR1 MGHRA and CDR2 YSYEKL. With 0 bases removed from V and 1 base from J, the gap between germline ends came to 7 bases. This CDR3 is CASSQEGISNQPQHF. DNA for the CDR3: TGCGCCAGCAGCCAAGAAGGAATCAGCAATCAGCCCCAGCATTTT.

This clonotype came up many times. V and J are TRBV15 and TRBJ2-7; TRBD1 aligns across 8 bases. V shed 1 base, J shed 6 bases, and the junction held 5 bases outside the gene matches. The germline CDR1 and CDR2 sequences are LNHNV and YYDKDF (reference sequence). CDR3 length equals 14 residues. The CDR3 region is CATSRGQGRIEQYF. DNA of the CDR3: TGTGCCACCAGCAGAGGACAGGGGCGTATCGAGCAGTACTTC.

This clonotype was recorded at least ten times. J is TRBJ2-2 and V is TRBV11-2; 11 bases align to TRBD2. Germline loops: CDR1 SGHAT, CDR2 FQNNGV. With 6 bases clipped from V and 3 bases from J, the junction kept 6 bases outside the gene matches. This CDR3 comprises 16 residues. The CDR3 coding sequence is TGTGCCAGCAGTCGTTCGGGACTAGCGGACACCGGGGAGCTGTTTTTT. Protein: CASSRSGLADTGELFF.

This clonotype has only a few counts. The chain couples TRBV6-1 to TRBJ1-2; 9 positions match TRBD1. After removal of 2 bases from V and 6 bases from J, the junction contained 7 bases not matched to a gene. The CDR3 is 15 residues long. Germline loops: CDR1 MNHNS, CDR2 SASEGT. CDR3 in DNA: TGTGCCAGCAGTGAAACAGGGGGCTATTTACATGGCTACACCTTC. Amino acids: CASSETGGYLHGYTF.